The 27 T cell receptor beta chains reported below all come from one sample, sequenced in a study of T cell responses to AZD1222 COVID-19 vaccine. Assay used: immunoSEQ multiplex PCR; TCRdb lists only in-frame clones, some missing. The sample has 100,000 or so clones, 87% seen once; the top ten hold around 2.7%. The specimen comprised peripheral blood, sampled on day 0 of AZD1222 vaccination. These TCRs come from an adult in good health.

The chain recombines TRBV7-8 with TRBJ2-3, with TRBD2 matching 11 bases. Trimming cost V 5 bases and J 2 bases; bases outside gene matches: 15. The CDR3 contains 19 residues. Germline lookup yields CDR1 SGHVS and CDR2 FQNEAQ. CDR3 nucleotides: TGTGCCAGCAGCCTTAGCGGGAGGGCGGCGGGGGACTCCACAGATACGCAGTATTTT. This sequence encodes CASSLSGRAAGDSTDTQYF. Complete variable domain (other parts from reference TRBV7-8 and TRBJ2-3): GAGVSQSPRYKVAKRGQDVALRCDPISGHVSLFWYQQALGQGPEFLTYFQNEAQLDKSGLPSDRFFAERPEGSVSTLKIQRTQQEDSAVYLCASSLSGRAAGDSTDTQYFGPGTRLTVL.

V and J are TRBV2 and TRBJ2-7; 8 bases match TRBD2. The CDR3 contains 11 residues. V lost 8 bases and J lost 3; bases outside the gene matches: 0. Germline CDR1 and CDR2: SNHLY and FYNNEI. The CDR3 DNA sequence: TGTGCCAGCGGGACTAGCTACGAGCAGTACGTC. Protein: CASGTSYEQYV.

In regard to this clone: A read error may account for a junction end that differs from germline. V gene TRBV5-1 combines with J gene TRBJ2-5, with 12 bases identical to TRBD2. From germline, CDR1 is SGHRS and CDR2 YFSETQ. This CDR3 spans 16 amino acids. The CDR3 region has the DNA TGTGCCAGCAGCTGGAGGGGACTAGCGGGTTCAGAGACCCAGTACTTC. It translates to CASSWRGLAGSETQYF.

The chain couples TRBV18 to TRBJ1-2; no definite D call. This CDR3 comprises 13 residues. Germline V gene lookup returns CDR1 KGHSH and CDR2 LQKENI. Between the trimmed V and J ends, which lost 2 bases and 8 bases, there was a span of 12 bases. Here the CDR3 DNA reads TGTGCCAGCTCACCAGACACCCTAGGGGGCTACACCTTC. This encodes CASSPDTLGGYTF.

The chain is built from TRBV14 and TRBJ2-7; possible D gene TRBD2, 6 bases. With 0 bases removed from V and 0 bases from J, the gap between germline ends came to 15 bases. CDR1 and CDR2 from the germline V gene are SGHDN and FVKESK. CDR3 length: 17 amino acids. The CDR3, as DNA: TGTGCCAGCAGCCAAGAGACGGGGTGGGGAGGCTCCTACGAGCAGTACTTC. Residues: CASSQETGWGGSYEQYF.

V gene TRBV30 combines with J gene TRBJ1-6; a possible D gene is TRBD1 (5 bases). Germline values: CDR1 GTSNPN, CDR2 SVGIG (reference sequence). Trimming took off 2 bases at V and 7 bases at J, with 18 bases between the two ends. This CDR3 is 16 amino acids long. CDR3 sequence: CAWSPYDSGGNSPLHF. DNA of the CDR3: TGTGCCTGGAGTCCGTACGACTCCGGGGGGAATTCACCCCTCCACTTT. The full variable domain, rest sourced from reference TRBV30 and TRBJ1-6, is SQTIHQWPATLVQPVGSPLSLECTVEGTSNPNLYWYRQAAGRGLQLLFYSVGIGQISSEVPQNLSASRPQDRQFILSSKKLLLSDSGFYLCAWSPYDSGGNSPLHFGNGTRLTVT.

The CDR3 DNA follows: TGTGCCAGCCAACGGGACACAGCACCCTATGGCTACACCTTC. Protein product: CASQRDTAPYGYTF. The chain employs TRBV5-8 and TRBJ1-2; a possible D gene is TRBD1 (6 bases). CDR1 and CDR2 from the germline V gene are SGHTS and YDEGEE. The length of the CDR3 is 14 residues. The V gene lost 7 bases and the J gene lost 4 bases, with 17 bases spanning the gap.

The genes are TRBV5-4 and TRBJ2-7; possible D gene TRBD1, 5 bases. The CDR3 has 13 residues. Germline CDR1 and CDR2: SGHNT and YYREEE (reference sequence). V was shortened by 2 bases and J by 7 bases, with 13 bases between the two germline ends. For the CDR3, the DNA is TGTGCCAGCAGCTTAGGGGCCATAGGGGAGCAGTACGTC. It codes for CASSLGAIGEQYV.

This clone has just one count. One end of the junction varies from germline; a read error may be responsible. The chain recombines TRBV5-1 with TRBJ1-2; maybe TRBD1 (5 bases). This CDR3 contains 12 residues. From germline, CDR1 is SGHRS and CDR2 YFSETQ. CDR3 in DNA: TGTGCCAGCAGCTTTGGGGGGAACGGCTACACCTTC. Protein product: CASSFGGNGYTF.

The chain combines TRBV15 with TRBJ1-6, with a tentative D call TRBD1 (6 bases). In germline, CDR1 is LNHNV, CDR2 YYDKDF (reference sequence). This CDR3 comprises 17 residues. V lost 5 bases to trimming and J lost 10 bases, with 24 bases between them. The CDR3 DNA reads as TGTGCCACCAGCCGCGGTCTTGTAACAGGGCGTCGCTCACCCCTCCACTTT. Protein product: CATSRGLVTGRRSPLHF.

This sequence joins TRBV6-5 and TRBJ2-3; 10 bases align to TRBD1. Germline lookup yields CDR1 MNHEY and CDR2 SVGAGI. The V gene end was trimmed by 7 bases and the J gene end by 6 bases; junction bases not matched to a gene: 4. This CDR3 region has 13 residues. The DNA for the CDR3 is TGTGCCAGCATTCTGGGACAGGGGGATACGCAGTATTTT. It yields the protein CASILGQGDTQYF.

This clone was recorded once. This chain connects TRBV9 to TRBJ1-6; D remains unclear. Per germline, CDR1 SGDLS and CDR2 YYNGEE. V lost 2 bases and J lost 2, with 8 bases in between. This CDR3 comprises 15 residues. Here the CDR3 DNA reads TGTGCCAGCAGCGTTAATCAGGCCTATAATTCACCCCTCCACTTT. Translation gives CASSVNQAYNSPLHF.

V usage is TRBV6-5 and J usage is TRBJ1-1, with TRBD1 identical over 10 bases. This CDR3 is built from 15 residues. Germline V gene data show CDR1 as MNHEY and CDR2 as SVGAGI. The J segment lost 2 bases and the V segment lost 8 bases, leaving 8 bases of the junction unmatched. CDR3 region: CASPPGQGTNTEAFF. The CDR3 bases are TGTGCCAGCCCTCCGGGACAGGGGACCAACACTGAAGCTTTCTTT.

The rearrangement uses TRBV4-3 and TRBJ1-2, with a possible D match to TRBD1 (5 bases). The V gene lost 0 bases and the J gene lost 0 bases, with 20 bases spanning the gap. CDR3 length: 19 amino acids. Germline CDR1 LGHNA, CDR2 YSLEER. The CDR3 loop reads CASSQDSVGGRGTNYGYTF. In DNA, the CDR3 is TGCGCCAGCAGCCAAGATTCTGTTGGGGGTAGAGGGACTAACTATGGCTACACCTTC.

The chain couples TRBV7-9 to TRBJ2-2; 7 nucleotides align to TRBD1. There are 15 residues in the CDR3. V was pared by 5 bases and J by 5 bases, with 8 bases of the junction left unmatched. Germline assignment: CDR1 SEHNR and CDR2 FQNEAQ (reference sequence). CDR3 DNA: TGTGCCAGCAGCCCCGCCCCGACAGGGACCGGGGAGCTGTTTTTT. Translated: CASSPAPTGTGELFF.

This clone came up a few times. Mismatch with germline at one junction end may stem from a read error. This chain links TRBV5-1 with TRBJ2-3, with D uncertain. CDR3 length: 14 amino acids. Germline V gives CDR1 SGHRS, CDR2 YFSETQ. In nucleotides, the CDR3 is TGTGCCAGCAGCTTGGAGAAGGGAACAGATACGCAGTATTTT. Translating gives CASSLEKGTDTQYF.

This sequence joins TRBV5-4 and TRBJ1-2; 8 bases fit TRBD1. Germline assignment: CDR1 SGHNT and CDR2 YYREEE (reference sequence). This CDR3 region has 13 residues. The V gene end was trimmed by 4 bases and the J gene end by 3 bases; junction bases not matched to a gene: 2. The CDR3 sequence is CASSAQGDYGYTF. The CDR3, as DNA: TGTGCCAGCAGCGCACAGGGGGACTATGGCTACACCTTC.

The rearrangement joins TRBV24-1 to TRBJ1-2; 10 bases align to TRBD1. V shed 6 bases and J 8 bases; nucleotides not matched to a gene: 5. The V gene's germline CDR1 is KGHDR and CDR2 SFDVKD. The CDR3 has 13 amino acids. CDR3 region: CATSRQGAEGYTF. CDR3 sequence (DNA): TGTGCCACCAGTCGACAGGGGGCGGAAGGCTACACCTTC.

The CDR3 is CASSYSNVGGRGSYNEQFF. Written as DNA, the CDR3 is TGTGCCAGCAGTTACTCGAATGTAGGTGGGAGAGGGTCCTACAATGAGCAGTTCTTC. The J gene is TRBJ2-1, the V gene TRBV6-2 or TRBV6-3, with TRBD2 as a possible D gene (5 bases). The V gene's germline CDR1 is MNHEY and CDR2 SVGEGT. Trimming shortened V by 0 bases and J by 1 base, and 19 bases separated the two germline ends. The CDR3 is 19 residues long.

Comment on this clone: The junction does not match germline at one end; this may be a read error. The CDR3 DNA follows: TGTGCCAGCAGCTTCGGTGGGGAAAGAGAGACCCAGTACTTC. Translated: CASSFGGERETQYF. The chain carries TRBV5-1 and TRBJ2-5; D gene ambiguous. The germline gives CDR1 SGHRS, CDR2 YFSETQ. This CDR3 spans 14 amino acids.

The chain is built from TRBV5-4 and TRBJ1-2, with D unclear. This CDR3 spans 17 amino acids. Germline lookup yields CDR1 SGHNT and CDR2 YYREEE (reference sequence). Trimming shortened V by 7 bases and J by 3 bases, and 25 bases separated the two germline ends. CDR3 protein: CASVRDGFRTPDYGYTF. The CDR3 coding sequence is TGTGCCAGCGTTCGGGATGGGTTCAGGACCCCGGACTATGGCTACACCTTC.

This rearrangement joins TRBV5-6 to TRBJ2-5; tentatively, D is TRBD2 (7 bases). V lost 1 base to trimming and J lost 1 base, with 8 bases between them. Germline lookup yields CDR1 SGHDT and CDR2 YYEEEE. CDR3 length equals 14 residues. CDR3 sequence reads: CASSLRGAQETQYF. DNA for the CDR3: TGTGCCAGCAGCTTGCGGGGGGCCCAAGAGACCCAGTACTTC.

The chain recombines TRBV5-5 with TRBJ1-1; a possible D gene is TRBD1 (6 bases). The length of the CDR3 is 14 residues. CDR1 is SGHKS and CDR2 is YYEKEE in the germline V gene (reference sequence). The V end was cut by 2 bases, the J end by 0 bases, with 8 bases between. The CDR3 DNA follows: TGTGCCAGCAGCTTAGGGGGAATGAACACTGAAGCTTTCTTT. Its protein product is CASSLGGMNTEAFF.

The chain links TRBV7-2 to TRBJ2-7; TRBD1 matches at 11 bases. The germline V gene has CDR1 SGHTA and CDR2 FQGNSA. CDR3 size: 15 residues. The junction had 7 bases not matched to a gene; V was cut back by 5 bases and J by 4 bases. Here the CDR3 DNA reads TGTGCCAGCAGCAGAGGGACAGGGGGGGTTTACGAGCAGTACTTC. Its protein product is CASSRGTGGVYEQYF.

V and J are TRBV29-1 and TRBJ2-4, with 8 bases that match TRBD2. From germline, CDR1 is SQVTM and CDR2 ANQGSEA. CDR3 length: 13 amino acids. V dropped 7 bases and J dropped 6; count of bases not matched to a gene: 8. As DNA, the CDR3 is TGCAGCGCCCCCGGGGGGGCCGGAAACATTCAGTACTTC. Its translation is CSAPGGAGNIQYF.

The rearrangement joins TRBV7-3 to TRBJ2-1; 8 bases map to TRBD2. This CDR3 is 15 amino acids long. In germline, CDR1 is SGHTA, CDR2 FQGTGA. V lost 4 bases, J lost 7 bases, and 9 bases stayed unmatched. In DNA, the CDR3 is TGTGCCAGCAGCTCCAGGCGGGGGGCCGTGAATGAGCAGTTCTTC. Translating it yields CASSSRRGAVNEQFF.

The chain has TRBV11-3 and TRBJ1-1, with 9 bases lining up with TRBD1. From germline, CDR1 is SGHNT and CDR2 YENEEA. The J segment lost 1 base and the V segment lost 5 bases, leaving 5 bases of the junction unmatched. The CDR3 covers 15 residues. The CDR3 here is CASSRDRARNTEAFF. The CDR3, as DNA: TGTGCCAGCAGCCGGGACAGGGCGCGGAACACTGAAGCTTTCTTT.